The present TCR beta chain was sequenced within a study of blood T cell repertoires in COVID-19. Whole-study context: The United States, Italy and Spain were the sources of the acute and convalescent COVID-19 samples. PBMCs, B-cell-depleted T cells, or T cells provided the cDNA or gDNA that made up the material.

V lost 5 bases, J lost 7 bases, and 11 bases lay in between. The germline V gene encodes CDR1 MDHEN and CDR2 SYDVKM. This CDR3 is built from 12 residues. Sequenced by immunoSEQ multiplex PCR; TCRdb stores in-frame clones only, minus some. The sample shows approximately 240,000 clones, 87% of them seen only once. The clonotype comes from a young woman who had recovered from COVID-19. V is TRBV28 and J is TRBJ1-1; D gene uncertain. Sequencing input: peripheral blood. The CDR3 spells CASSLATGEAFF. The DNA for the CDR3 is TGTGCCAGCAGTCTAGCAACCGGTGAAGCTTTCTTT.